The 8 T cell receptor beta chains below were found in one sample sequenced in a study of Graves' ophthalmopathy and Graves' hyperthyroidism. RNA transcripts provided the template for amplifying TCR beta CDR3 regions. The library came from an HTBI-primed first-round RT-PCR and a second-round multiplex PCR. TCRdb ran MiXCR on the multiplex PCR reads and lists one entry per CDR3 protein. The sample gives about 640,000 distinct CDR3 sequences, about 41% of which show up once; roughly 3% is in the top ten. Specimen: peripheral blood. Receptors were obtained from an adult man with Graves' ophthalmopathy.

In this sample, this clonotype turned up many times. The rearrangement links TRBV12-3 or TRBV12-4 to TRBJ1-1, with 11 bases matching TRBD1. The CDR3 has 14 residues. Trimming removed 5 bases from V and 3 bases from J; junction bases left unmatched: 2. The DNA for the CDR3 is TGTGCCAGCAGTCCGGGACAGGGGGACACTGAAGCTTTCTTT. Amino acid sequence: CASSPGQGDTEAFF.

The J gene is TRBJ2-7, the V gene TRBV7-9; the D gene could be TRBD1 or TRBD2 (7 bases each). V lost 0 bases to trimming and J lost 1 base, with 10 bases between them. Germline lookup yields CDR1 SEHNR and CDR2 FQNEAQ (reference sequence). This CDR3 is built from 15 residues. Here the CDR3 DNA reads TGTGCCAGCAGCTTAGCCAGGGGGGGATCCTACGAGCAGTACTTC. It codes for CASSLARGGSYEQYF.

This clonotype has a handful of counts. The chain employs TRBV30 and TRBJ2-6; 8 bases are shared with TRBD1. Germline V gene data show CDR1 as GTSNPN and CDR2 as SVGIG (reference sequence). V shed 5 bases and J 2 bases; nucleotides not matched to a gene: 2. The length of the CDR3 is 14 residues. The CDR3 coding sequence is TGTGCCTGGGCACAGGGGGCTGGGGCCAACGTCCTGACTTTC. Its translation is CAWAQGAGANVLTF.

The chain uses TRBV29-1 and TRBJ1-1, with 8 nucleotides matching TRBD1. The CDR3 has 15 residues. Germline V gene data show CDR1 as SQVTM and CDR2 as ANQGSEA. With 3 bases clipped from V and 5 bases from J, the junction kept 11 bases outside the gene matches. The DNA for the CDR3 is TGCAGCGTTGAGTCGACAGGGGCTGGGGAGACTGAAGCTTTCTTT. It is translated as CSVESTGAGETEAFF.

CDR3 DNA sequence: TGTGCCTGGACCCTTGACAGGGTTGGTTATTCACCCCTCCACTTT. Protein product: CAWTLDRVGYSPLHF. V gene TRBV2 combines with J gene TRBJ1-6; 7 bases are a match to TRBD1. Trimming took 11 bases from V and 8 from J; bases not matched to a gene: 15. This CDR3 region has 15 residues. Germline V gene sequence: CDR1 SNHLY, CDR2 FYNNEI.

There are many counts of this clonotype. This CDR3 reads CASSGGTGGETQYF. The CDR3, as DNA: TGTGCCAGCAGCGGCGGGACAGGGGGAGAGACCCAGTACTTC. The chain employs TRBV11-2 and TRBJ2-5, with TRBD1 identical over 11 bases. The CDR3 runs 14 residues. V lost 5 bases, J lost 4 bases, and 3 bases stayed unmatched. Germline V gene data show CDR1 as SGHAT and CDR2 as FQNNGV.

V usage is TRBV10-3 and J usage is TRBJ2-5; either TRBD1 or TRBD2 may fit D (5 bases each). V lost 4 bases and J 1 base, leaving 13 bases between the germline ends. This CDR3 contains 15 residues. The germline V gene encodes CDR1 ENHRY and CDR2 SYGVKD. CDR3 in amino acids: CAISAFPGGQETQYF. In DNA form, the CDR3 reads TGTGCCATCAGTGCCTTCCCTGGGGGCCAAGAGACCCAGTACTTC.

This clonotype was counted at least ten times. Here the CDR3 reads CAISESLGSSYEQYF. The CDR3 coding sequence is TGTGCCATCAGTGAGTCGTTGGGCAGCTCCTACGAGCAGTACTTC. The chain employs TRBV10-3 and TRBJ2-7; no firm D call. CDR1 ENHRY and CDR2 SYGVKD come from the germline V gene. CDR3 length: 15 amino acids. The V gene lost 0 bases and the J gene lost 0 bases, with 9 bases spanning the gap.